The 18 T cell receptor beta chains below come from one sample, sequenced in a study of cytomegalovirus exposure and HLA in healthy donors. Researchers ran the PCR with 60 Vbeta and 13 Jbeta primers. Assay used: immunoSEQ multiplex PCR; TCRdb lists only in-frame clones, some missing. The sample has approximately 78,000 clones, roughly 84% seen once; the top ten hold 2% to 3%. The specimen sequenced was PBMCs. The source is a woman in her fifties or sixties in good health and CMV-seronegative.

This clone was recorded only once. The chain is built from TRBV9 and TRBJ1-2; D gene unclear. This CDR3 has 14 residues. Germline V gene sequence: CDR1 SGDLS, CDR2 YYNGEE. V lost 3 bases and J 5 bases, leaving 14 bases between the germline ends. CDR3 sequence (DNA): TGTGCCAGCAGCGAAAGGATAGGAGAATATGGCTACACCTTC. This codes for CASSERIGEYGYTF.

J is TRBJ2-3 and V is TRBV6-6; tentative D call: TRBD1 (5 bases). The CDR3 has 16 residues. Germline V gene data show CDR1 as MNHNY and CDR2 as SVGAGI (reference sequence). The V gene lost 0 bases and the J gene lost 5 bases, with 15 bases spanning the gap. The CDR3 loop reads CASSYSTSRVEDTQYF. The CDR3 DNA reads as TGTGCCAGCAGTTACTCGACTTCCAGGGTGGAAGATACGCAGTATTTT.

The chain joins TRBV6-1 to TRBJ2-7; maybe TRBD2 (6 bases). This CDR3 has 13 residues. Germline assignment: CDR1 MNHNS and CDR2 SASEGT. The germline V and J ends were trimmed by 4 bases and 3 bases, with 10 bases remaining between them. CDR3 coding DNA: TGTGCCAGCAGTGTTTCGGGACTCTACGAGCAGTACTTC. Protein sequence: CASSVSGLYEQYF.

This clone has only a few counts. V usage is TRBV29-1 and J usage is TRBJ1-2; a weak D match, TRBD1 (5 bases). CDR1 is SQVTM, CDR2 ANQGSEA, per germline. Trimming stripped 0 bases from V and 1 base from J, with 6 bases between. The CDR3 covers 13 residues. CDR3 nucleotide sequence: TGCAGCGTTGAAGATAGGGGTAACTATGGCTACACCTTC. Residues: CSVEDRGNYGYTF. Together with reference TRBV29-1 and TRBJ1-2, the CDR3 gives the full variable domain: SAVISQKPSRDICQRGTSLTIQCQVDSQVTMMFWYRQQPGQSLTLIATANQGSEATYESGFVIDKFPISRPNLTFSTLTVSNMSPEDSSIYLCSVEDRGNYGYTFGSGTRLTVV.

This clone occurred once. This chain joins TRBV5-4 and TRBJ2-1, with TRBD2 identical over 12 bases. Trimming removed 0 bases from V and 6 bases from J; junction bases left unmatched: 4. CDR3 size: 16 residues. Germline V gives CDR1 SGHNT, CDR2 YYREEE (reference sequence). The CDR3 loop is CASSLGLAGGSNEQFF. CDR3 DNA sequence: TGTGCCAGCAGCTTGGGCCTAGCGGGAGGGTCCAATGAGCAGTTCTTC.

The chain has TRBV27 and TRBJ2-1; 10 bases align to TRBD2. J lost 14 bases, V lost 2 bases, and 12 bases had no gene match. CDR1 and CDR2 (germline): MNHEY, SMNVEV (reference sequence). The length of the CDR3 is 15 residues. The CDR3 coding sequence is TGTGCCAGCAGTTTAATAGGTCTAGCGGGAGTGATGGAGTTCTTC. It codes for CASSLIGLAGVMEFF.

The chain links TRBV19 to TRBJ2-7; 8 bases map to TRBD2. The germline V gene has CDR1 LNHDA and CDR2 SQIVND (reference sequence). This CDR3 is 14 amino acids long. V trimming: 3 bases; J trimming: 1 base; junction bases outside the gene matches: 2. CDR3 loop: CASSMSSGSYEQYF. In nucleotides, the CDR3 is TGTGCCAGTAGTATGTCTAGCGGGTCCTACGAGCAGTACTTC.

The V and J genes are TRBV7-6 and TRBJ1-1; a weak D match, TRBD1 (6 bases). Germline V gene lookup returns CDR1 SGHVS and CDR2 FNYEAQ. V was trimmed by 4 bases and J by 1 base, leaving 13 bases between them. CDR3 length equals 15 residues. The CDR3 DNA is TGTGCCAGCAGCTCGTCTGGGGGCCCGAACACTGAAGCTTTCTTT. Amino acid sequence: CASSSSGGPNTEAFF.

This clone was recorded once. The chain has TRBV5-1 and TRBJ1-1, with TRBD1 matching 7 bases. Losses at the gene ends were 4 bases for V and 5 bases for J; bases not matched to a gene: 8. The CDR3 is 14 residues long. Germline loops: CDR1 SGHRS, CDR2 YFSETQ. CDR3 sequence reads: CASSQGQVKTEAFF. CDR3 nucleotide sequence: TGCGCCAGCAGCCAAGGACAGGTCAAGACTGAAGCTTTCTTT. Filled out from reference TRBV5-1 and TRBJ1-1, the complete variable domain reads KAGVTQTPRYLIKTRGQQVTLSCSPISGHRSVSWYQQTPGQGLQFLFEYFSETQRNKGNFPGRFSGRQFSNSRSEMNVSTLELGDSALYLCASSQGQVKTEAFFGQGTRLTVV.

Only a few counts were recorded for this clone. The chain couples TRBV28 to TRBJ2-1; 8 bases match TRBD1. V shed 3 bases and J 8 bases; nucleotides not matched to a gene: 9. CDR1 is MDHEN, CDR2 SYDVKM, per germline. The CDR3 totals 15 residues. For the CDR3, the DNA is TGTGCCAGCAGTTTTGGAGGACAGGGTCACCATGAGCAGTTCTTC. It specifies CASSFGGQGHHEQFF. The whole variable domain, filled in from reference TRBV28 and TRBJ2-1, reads DVKVTQSSRYLVKRTGEKVFLECVQDMDHENMFWYRQDPGLGLRLIYFSYDVKMKEKGDIPEGYSVSREKKERFSLILESASTNQTSMYLCASSFGGQGHHEQFFGPGTRLTVL.

CDR3: CASRTGTVNTEAFF. For the CDR3, the DNA is TGTGCCAGCAGGACCGGGACAGTTAACACTGAAGCTTTCTTT. The chain employs TRBV28 and TRBJ1-1; 7 nucleotides agree with TRBD1. This CDR3 is built from 14 residues. CDR1 is MDHEN and CDR2 is SYDVKM in the germline V gene. The ends lost 6 bases at V and 2 bases at J; junction bases unmatched: 6.

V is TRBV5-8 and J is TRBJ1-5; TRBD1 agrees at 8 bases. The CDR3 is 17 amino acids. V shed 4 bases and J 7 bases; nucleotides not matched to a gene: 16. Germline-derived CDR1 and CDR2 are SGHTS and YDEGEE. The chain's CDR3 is CASSVDRDRRSQQPQHF. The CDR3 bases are TGTGCCAGCAGCGTGGACCGGGACAGGAGATCCCAGCAGCCCCAGCATTTT.

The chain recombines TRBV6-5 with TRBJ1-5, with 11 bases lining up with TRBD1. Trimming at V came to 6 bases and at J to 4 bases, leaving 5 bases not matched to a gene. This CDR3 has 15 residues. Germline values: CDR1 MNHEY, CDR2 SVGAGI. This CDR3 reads CASSRTGGLNQPQHF. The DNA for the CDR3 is TGTGCCAGCAGCAGGACAGGGGGCCTTAATCAGCCCCAGCATTTT.

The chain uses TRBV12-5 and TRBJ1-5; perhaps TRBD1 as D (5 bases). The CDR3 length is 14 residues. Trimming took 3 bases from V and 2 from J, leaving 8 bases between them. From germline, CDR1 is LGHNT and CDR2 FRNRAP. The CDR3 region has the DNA TGTGCTAGTGGTTTAGAGACAGGCAATCAGCCCCAGCATTTT. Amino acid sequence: CASGLETGNQPQHF. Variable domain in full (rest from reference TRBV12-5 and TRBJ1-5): DARVTQTPRHKVTEMGQEVTMRCQPILGHNTVFWYRQTMMQGLELLAYFRNRAPLDDSGMPKDRFSAEMPDATLATLKIQPSEPRDSAVYFCASGLETGNQPQHFGDGTRLSIL.

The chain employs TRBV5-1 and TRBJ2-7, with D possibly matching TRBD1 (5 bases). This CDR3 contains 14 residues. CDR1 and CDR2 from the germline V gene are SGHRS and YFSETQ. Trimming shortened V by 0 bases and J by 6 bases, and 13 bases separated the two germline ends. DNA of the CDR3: TGCGCCAGCAGCTTGGCCGTCCAGGGATCCGAGCAGTACTTC. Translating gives CASSLAVQGSEQYF.

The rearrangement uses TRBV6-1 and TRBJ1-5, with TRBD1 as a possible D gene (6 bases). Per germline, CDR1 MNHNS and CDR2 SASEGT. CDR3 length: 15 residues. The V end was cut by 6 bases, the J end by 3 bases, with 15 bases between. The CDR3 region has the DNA TGTGCCAGCAGCGAGCGGACAGCCCACAATCAGCCCCAGCATTTT. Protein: CASSERTAHNQPQHF.

For the CDR3, the DNA is TGTGCCAGCAGTTATACGTTGAGCAATGAGCAGTTCTTC. Protein: CASSYTLSNEQFF. This sequence joins TRBV27 and TRBJ2-1; D remains ambiguous. CDR1 MNHEY and CDR2 SMNVEV come from the germline V gene (reference sequence). CDR3 length: 13 residues. V lost 4 bases and J lost 6, with 10 bases in between.

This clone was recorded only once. This CDR3 reads CASSPPKHETQYF. The CDR3 DNA follows: TGTGCCAGCAGCCCCCCAAAGCACGAGACCCAGTACTTC. The rearrangement links TRBV7-8 to TRBJ2-5; no firm D call. Germline V gene lookup returns CDR1 SGHVS and CDR2 FQNEAQ. With 5 bases removed from V and 5 bases from J, the gap between germline ends came to 12 bases. This CDR3 has 13 amino acids.